This T cell receptor beta chain was identified during a study of hypomethylating agent response in myelodysplastic syndrome. Overall study context: TET2 mutation, the most common, occurred in about 45% of the 11 patients.

T-cell subsets were not sorted; bulk bone marrow was analyzed. The sample holds a few counts of this clone. Clones were sequenced by immunoSEQ multiplex PCR, and TCRdb holds only the in-frame ones, with some missing. The sample consists of more than 2,500 clones, 82% of them appearing once. The sample in question was bone marrow, obtained before or after starting hypomethylating agent treatment for myelodysplastic syndrome (not recorded which). The clonotype was recovered from a human donor with myelodysplastic syndrome.

Written as DNA, the CDR3 is TGCGCCAGCAGCTTGGACAGTCGGGGCTACACCTTC. This sequence encodes CASSLDSRGYTF. V is TRBV5-1 and J is TRBJ1-2, with D hard to call. CDR1 SGHRS and CDR2 YFSETQ come from the germline V gene. The CDR3 has 12 amino acids. V lost 0 bases and J lost 8, with 8 bases in between.